This T cell receptor (beta chain) was sequenced for a study of blood T cell repertoires in COVID-19. Study-level background: Spain, Italy and the United States supplied samples that represented acute and convalescent COVID-19. The analysed material was cDNA or gDNA that came from T cells, B-cell-depleted T cells, or PBMCs.

V dropped 8 bases and J dropped 0; count of bases not matched to a gene: 4. Germline V gives CDR1 SNHLY, CDR2 FYNNEI. This CDR3 region has 15 residues. As processed by the authors: Estimation of nucleated cell counts was performed using reference gene primer amplification. Assay: immunoSEQ multiplex PCR; the TCRdb copy retains only in-frame clones and omits some. That table supplies the V and J calls and clone size; D and trimming were determined from the DNA. The sample carries tens of thousands of clones, 70% to 90% recorded once. The source of this sequence is a man in his fifties or sixties with acute or convalescent COVID-19. V and J are TRBV2 and TRBJ2-2; TRBD2 matches 9 bases. The specimen was peripheral blood. As DNA, the CDR3 is TGTGCCAGCGGGGGGACTAGCACGAACACCGGGGAGCTGTTTTTT. Its translation is CASGGTSTNTGELFF.